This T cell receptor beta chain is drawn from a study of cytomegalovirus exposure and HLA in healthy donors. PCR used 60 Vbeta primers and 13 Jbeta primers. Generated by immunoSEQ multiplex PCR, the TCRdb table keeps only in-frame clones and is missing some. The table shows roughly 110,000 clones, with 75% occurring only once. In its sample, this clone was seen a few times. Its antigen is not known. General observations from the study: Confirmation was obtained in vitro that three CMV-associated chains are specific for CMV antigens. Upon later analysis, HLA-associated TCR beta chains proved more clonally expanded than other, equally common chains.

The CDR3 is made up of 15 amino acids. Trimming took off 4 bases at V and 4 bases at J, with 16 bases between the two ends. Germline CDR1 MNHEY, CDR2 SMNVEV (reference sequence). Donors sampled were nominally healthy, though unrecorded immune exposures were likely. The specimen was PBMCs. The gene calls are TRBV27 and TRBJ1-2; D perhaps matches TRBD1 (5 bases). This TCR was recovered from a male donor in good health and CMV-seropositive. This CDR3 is CASSYAGGPIYGYTF. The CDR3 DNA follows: TGTGCCAGCAGTTATGCGGGGGGACCAATCTATGGCTACACCTTC.